These 14 T cell receptor beta chains originate from one sample sequenced in a study of shared clonotypes between healthy human individuals. Using immunoSEQ multiplex PCR, the repertoire was profiled, and TCRdb retains in-frame clones only, with some absent. The top ten hold 1.5% to 2% of the sample, which has about 680,000 clones, around three quarters seen once. The sample was memory CD4+ T cells sorted from blood. Subset noted: CD45RA-negative fraction. Source of these receptors: a woman under 40 in good health.

V and J are TRBV10-3 and TRBJ2-7; D might be TRBD2 (6 bases). Trimming shortened V by 6 bases and J by 3 bases, and 12 bases separated the two germline ends. CDR3 length: 13 amino acids. Germline lookup yields CDR1 ENHRY and CDR2 SYGVKD. The CDR3 DNA is TGTGCCATCAGACCGGGACTTAACTACGAGCAGTACTTC. Protein: CAIRPGLNYEQYF.

The chain is built from TRBV5-6 and TRBJ1-3; D is unclear. Deletions cut 1 base from V and 4 bases from J, with 6 bases between. This CDR3 comprises 13 residues. CDR1 is SGHDT, CDR2 YYEEEE, per germline. The CDR3 DNA follows: TGTGCCAGCAGCTTGCCGAACGGAAACACCATATATTTT. As protein: CASSLPNGNTIYF.

The chain is built from TRBV7-3 and TRBJ1-5; D possibly corresponds to TRBD1 (6 bases). CDR1 and CDR2 (germline): SGHTA, FQGTGA. The CDR3 contains 13 residues. V lost 4 bases and J 9 bases, leaving 13 bases between the germline ends. The CDR3 bases are TGTGCCAGCAGCTCAGGGGTTTTACTGCCCCAGCATTTT. Amino acids: CASSSGVLLPQHF.

The J gene is TRBJ1-4, the V gene TRBV29-1; TRBD1 might be the D (5 bases). CDR3 length: 12 amino acids. The germline gives CDR1 SQVTM, CDR2 ANQGSEA. The germline V and J ends were trimmed by 4 bases and 8 bases, with 11 bases remaining between them. The CDR3 DNA sequence: TGCAGCGTTGTGACAGAGGGGGAAAAACTGTTTTTT. It translates to CSVVTEGEKLFF.

The chain uses TRBV7-9 and TRBJ2-5; 8 bases map to TRBD2. There are 14 residues in the CDR3. The germline V gene has CDR1 SEHNR and CDR2 FQNEAQ (reference sequence). The junction had 9 bases not matched to a gene; V was cut back by 7 bases and J by 5 bases. CDR3 protein: CASTTRGGRETQYF. The CDR3 nucleotides read TGTGCCAGCACCACGCGCGGCGGGAGGGAGACCCAGTACTTC.

This clone was found many times. The rearrangement joins TRBV15 to TRBJ2-5, with no clear D. Germline V CDR1 and CDR2: LNHNV, YYDKDF (reference sequence). There are 14 residues in the CDR3. The V and J ends lost 0 bases and 8 bases respectively, with 13 bases between them. The CDR3 DNA follows: TGTGCCACCAGCAGAGACCGGGCCACCAGCACCCAGTACTTC. Residues: CATSRDRATSTQYF. Drawing the rest from reference TRBV15 and TRBJ2-5, the complete variable domain is DAMVIQNPRYQVTQFGKPVTLSCSQTLNHNVMYWYQQKSSQAPKLLFHYYDKDFNNEADTPDNFQSRRPNTSFCFLDIRSPGLGDTAMYLCATSRDRATSTQYFGPGTRLLVL.

The chain uses TRBV6-6 and TRBJ1-1; a weak D match, TRBD1 (6 bases). The CDR3 is 12 amino acids. V lost 6 bases and J lost 7, with 12 bases in between. Germline values: CDR1 MNHNY, CDR2 SVGAGI (reference sequence). The CDR3 sequence: CASSLAGVEAFF. CDR3 in DNA: TGTGCCAGCAGCCTCGCAGGGGTTGAAGCTTTCTTT.

The rearrangement links TRBV11-1 to TRBJ2-5; 9 nucleotides align to TRBD2. Per the germline V gene, CDR1 is SGHAT and CDR2 is FQDESV (reference sequence). The trim removed 2 bases at V and 4 bases at J, leaving 5 bases unmatched. This CDR3 region has 15 residues. The CDR3 DNA is TGTGCCAGCAGCTTACAGTCACTAGCGGGAGAGACCCAGTACTTC. It yields the protein CASSLQSLAGETQYF.

The chain links TRBV6-5 to TRBJ2-5; 8 bases are shared with TRBD2. The CDR3 is made up of 14 amino acids. Looked up from germline, CDR1 is MNHEY and CDR2 is SVGAGI. V trimming: 10 bases; J trimming: 0 bases; junction bases outside the gene matches: 7. DNA for the CDR3: TGTGCCACCAGACTAGCGCATTACCAAGAGACCCAGTACTTC. It is translated as CATRLAHYQETQYF.

The V and J genes are TRBV19 and TRBJ1-5; D not certain. The CDR3 totals 17 residues. Germline CDR1 reads LNHDA; CDR2 reads SQIVND (reference sequence). V lost 3 bases and J lost 4, with 19 bases in between. CDR3 region: CASSIWAAYGINQPQHF. The CDR3 nucleotides read TGTGCCAGTAGTATCTGGGCAGCTTATGGGATAAATCAGCCCCAGCATTTT.

The chain joins TRBV5-1 to TRBJ1-5; no firm D call. The CDR3 has 15 amino acids. V was cut by 0 bases and J by 2 bases, with 9 bases left in between. Germline V gene sequence: CDR1 SGHRS, CDR2 YFSETQ. CDR3 region: CASSLEGIRNQPQHF. CDR3 coding DNA: TGCGCCAGCAGCTTGGAAGGTATTCGCAATCAGCCCCAGCATTTT.

The chain employs TRBV6-4 and TRBJ2-3, with TRBD1 as a possible D gene (5 bases). The CDR3 sequence is 10 residues long. The ends were cut back, 8 bases at V and 6 bases at J, with 6 bases in the middle. The germline gives CDR1 MRHNA, CDR2 SNTAGT. The CDR3 nucleotides read TGTGCCAGCGGGGCGGATACGCAGTATTTT. Translated: CASGADTQYF.

This clone was observed a handful of times. In nucleotides, the CDR3 is TGTGCCAGCAGCCAGGAGGGGGAGACCCAGTACTTC. Amino acids: CASSQEGETQYF. The rearrangement joins TRBV6-5 to TRBJ2-5, with D perhaps matching TRBD2 (6 bases). This CDR3 is 12 amino acids long. Per germline, CDR1 MNHEY and CDR2 SVGAGI. With 6 bases removed from V and 5 bases from J, the gap between germline ends came to 10 bases.

This chain links TRBV28 with TRBJ2-7, with 9 positions matching TRBD1. Trimming took 5 bases from V and 7 from J; bases not matched to a gene: 12. The CDR3 totals 15 residues. Germline assignment: CDR1 MDHEN and CDR2 SYDVKM. The chain's CDR3 is CASSQGQGGIWEQYF. DNA for the CDR3: TGTGCCAGCAGTCAGGGACAGGGAGGAATTTGGGAGCAGTACTTC. Based on the CDR3 plus reference TRBV28 and TRBJ2-7, the full variable domain is DVKVTQSSRYLVKRTGEKVFLECVQDMDHENMFWYRQDPGLGLRLIYFSYDVKMKEKGDIPEGYSVSREKKERFSLILESASTNQTSMYLCASSQGQGGIWEQYFGPGTRLTVT.